This T cell receptor beta chain was captured by sequencing in a study of blood T cell repertoires in COVID-19. The wider study: Samples taken during acute and convalescent COVID-19 were collected in the United States, Italy and Spain. T cells, B-cell-depleted T cells, or PBMCs supplied cDNA or gDNA.

Trimming took 1 base from V and 5 from J; bases not matched to a gene: 7. Germline V CDR1 and CDR2: SEHNR, FQNEAQ (reference sequence). This CDR3 has 15 amino acids. How the authors handled the data: Amplification with reference gene primers provided the estimates of nucleated cell counts. Generated by immunoSEQ multiplex PCR, the TCRdb table keeps only in-frame clones and is missing some. The DNA gave D and trimming, while V, J and clone size come from that table. The data contain a few hundred thousand clones, around 86% of them singletons. The TCR comes from a man at least 80 years old with acute or convalescent COVID-19. Sequenced sample: peripheral blood. The chain employs TRBV7-9 and TRBJ1-2, with 7 bases matching TRBD1. CDR3 protein: CASSLGAGGFYGYTF. CDR3 bases: TGTGCCAGCAGCTTAGGGGCAGGGGGATTTTATGGCTACACCTTC.